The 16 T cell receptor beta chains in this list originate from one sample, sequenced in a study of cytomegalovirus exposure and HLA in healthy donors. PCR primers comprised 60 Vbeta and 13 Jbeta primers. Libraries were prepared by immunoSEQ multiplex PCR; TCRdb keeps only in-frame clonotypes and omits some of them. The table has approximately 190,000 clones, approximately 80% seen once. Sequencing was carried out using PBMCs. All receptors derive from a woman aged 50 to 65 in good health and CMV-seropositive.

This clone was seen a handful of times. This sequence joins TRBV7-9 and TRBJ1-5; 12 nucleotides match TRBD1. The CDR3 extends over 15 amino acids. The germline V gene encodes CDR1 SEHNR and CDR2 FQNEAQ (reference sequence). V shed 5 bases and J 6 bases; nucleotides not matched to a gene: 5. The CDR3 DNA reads TGTGCCAGCAGCCCGGGACAGGGGGCGAGTCAGCCCCAGCATTTT. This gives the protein CASSPGQGASQPQHF.

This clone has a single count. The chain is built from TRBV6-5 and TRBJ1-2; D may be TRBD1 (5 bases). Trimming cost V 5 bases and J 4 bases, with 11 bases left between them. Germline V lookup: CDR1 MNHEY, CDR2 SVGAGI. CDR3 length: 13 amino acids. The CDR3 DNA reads TGTGCCAGCAGTGAAAAACAGGCCTATGGCTACACCTTC. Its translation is CASSEKQAYGYTF.

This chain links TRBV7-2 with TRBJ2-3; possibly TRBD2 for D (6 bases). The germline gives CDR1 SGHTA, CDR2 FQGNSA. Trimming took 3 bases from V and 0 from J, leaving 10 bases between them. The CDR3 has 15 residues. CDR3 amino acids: CASSLVEGSTDTQYF. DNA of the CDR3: TGTGCCAGCAGCTTGGTGGAGGGGAGCACAGATACGCAGTATTTT.

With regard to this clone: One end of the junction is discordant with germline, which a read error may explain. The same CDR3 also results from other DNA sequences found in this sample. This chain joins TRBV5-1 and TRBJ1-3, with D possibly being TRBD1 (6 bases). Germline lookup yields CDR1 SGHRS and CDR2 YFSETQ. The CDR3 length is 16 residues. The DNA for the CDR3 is TGCGCCAGCAGTACAGGGCCCCCGGGCTCTGGAAACACCATATACTTT. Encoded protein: CASSTGPPGSGNTIYF.

Written as DNA, the CDR3 is TGTGCCAGCGCGGTGGGGGAGGGCACCGGGGAGCTGTTTTTT. This encodes CASAVGEGTGELFF. The rearrangement links TRBV7-2 to TRBJ2-2, with 7 positions matching TRBD2. The V segment lost 8 bases and the J segment 4 bases; nucleotides outside the gene matches: 7. This CDR3 is 14 amino acids long. CDR1 and CDR2 (germline): SGHTA, FQGNSA.

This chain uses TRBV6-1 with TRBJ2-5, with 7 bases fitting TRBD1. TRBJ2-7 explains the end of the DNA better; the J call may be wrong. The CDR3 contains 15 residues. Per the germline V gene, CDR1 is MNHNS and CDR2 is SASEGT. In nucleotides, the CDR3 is TGTGCCAGCAGTGGAGGGGGCACAAAGACCTACGAGCAGTACTTC. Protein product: CASSGGGTKTYEQYF.

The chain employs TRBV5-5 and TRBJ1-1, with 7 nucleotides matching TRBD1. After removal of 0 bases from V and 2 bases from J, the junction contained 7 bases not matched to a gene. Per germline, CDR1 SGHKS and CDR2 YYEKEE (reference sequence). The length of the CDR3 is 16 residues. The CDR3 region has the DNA TGTGCCAGCAGCTTGGTACTTACAGGGGTCAACACTGAAGCTTTCTTT. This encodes CASSLVLTGVNTEAFF.

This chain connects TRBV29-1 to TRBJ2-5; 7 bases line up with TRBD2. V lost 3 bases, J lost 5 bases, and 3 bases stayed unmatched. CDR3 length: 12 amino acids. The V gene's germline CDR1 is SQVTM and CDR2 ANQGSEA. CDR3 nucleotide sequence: TGCAGCGTTGAGGCGGGGGTGGAGACCCAGTACTTC. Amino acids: CSVEAGVETQYF.

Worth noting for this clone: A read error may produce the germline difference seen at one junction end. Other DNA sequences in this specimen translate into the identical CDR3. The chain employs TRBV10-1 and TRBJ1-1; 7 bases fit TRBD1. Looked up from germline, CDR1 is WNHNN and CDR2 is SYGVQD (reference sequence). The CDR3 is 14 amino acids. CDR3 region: CASSESGGGTEAFF. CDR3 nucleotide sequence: TGCGCCAGCAGTGAGTCAGGGGGCGGCACTGAGGCTTTCTTT.

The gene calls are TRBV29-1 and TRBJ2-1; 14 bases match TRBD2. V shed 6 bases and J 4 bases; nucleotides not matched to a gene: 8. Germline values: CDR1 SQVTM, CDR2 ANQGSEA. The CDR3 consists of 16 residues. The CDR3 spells CSVRTSGGTSYNEQFF. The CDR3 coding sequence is TGCAGCGTCAGGACTAGCGGGGGGACGTCGTACAATGAGCAGTTCTTC.

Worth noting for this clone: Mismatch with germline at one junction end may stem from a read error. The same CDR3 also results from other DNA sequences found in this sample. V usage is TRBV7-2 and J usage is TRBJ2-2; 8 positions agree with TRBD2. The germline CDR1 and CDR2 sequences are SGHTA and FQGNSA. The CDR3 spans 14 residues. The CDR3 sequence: CASSLGGAAGELFF. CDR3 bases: TGTGCCAGCAGCCTCGGGGGGGCCGCCGGGGAACTGTTTTTT. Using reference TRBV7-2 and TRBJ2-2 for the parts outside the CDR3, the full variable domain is GAGVSQSPSNKVTEKGKDVELRCDPISGHTALYWYRQSLGQGLEFLIYFQGNSAPDKSGLPSDRFSAERTGGSVSTLTIQRTQQEDSAVYLCASSLGGAAGELFFGEGSRLTVL.

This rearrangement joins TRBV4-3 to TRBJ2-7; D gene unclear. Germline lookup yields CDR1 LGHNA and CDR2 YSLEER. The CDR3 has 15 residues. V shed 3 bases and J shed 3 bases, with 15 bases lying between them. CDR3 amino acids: CASSQTRDTDYEQYF. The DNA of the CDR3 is TGCGCCAGCAGCCAGACCCGCGACACGGACTACGAGCAGTACTTC.

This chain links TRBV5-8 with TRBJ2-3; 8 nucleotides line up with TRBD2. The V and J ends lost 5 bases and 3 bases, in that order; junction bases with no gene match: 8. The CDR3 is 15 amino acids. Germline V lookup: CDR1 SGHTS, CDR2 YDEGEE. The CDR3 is CASSPTGGYTDTQYF. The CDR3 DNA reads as TGTGCCAGCAGTCCGACGGGGGGGTATACAGATACGCAGTATTTT.

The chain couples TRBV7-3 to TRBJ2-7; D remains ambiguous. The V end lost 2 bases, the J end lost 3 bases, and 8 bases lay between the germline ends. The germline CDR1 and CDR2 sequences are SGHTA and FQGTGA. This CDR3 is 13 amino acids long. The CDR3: CASSLGLLYEQYF. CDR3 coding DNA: TGTGCCAGCAGCTTAGGGCTGCTCTACGAGCAGTACTTC.

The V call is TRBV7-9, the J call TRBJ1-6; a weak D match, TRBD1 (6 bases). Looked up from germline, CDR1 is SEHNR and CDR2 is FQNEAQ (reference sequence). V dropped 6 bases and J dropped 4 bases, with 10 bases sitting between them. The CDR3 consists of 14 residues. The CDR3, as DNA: TGTGCCAGCAGTCTAACAGGGTATAATTCACCCCTCCACTTT. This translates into CASSLTGYNSPLHF.

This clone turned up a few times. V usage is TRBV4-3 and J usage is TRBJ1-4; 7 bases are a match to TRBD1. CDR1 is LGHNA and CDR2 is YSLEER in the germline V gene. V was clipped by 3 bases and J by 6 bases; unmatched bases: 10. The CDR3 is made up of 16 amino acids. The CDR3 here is CASSQGLGQVYEKLFF. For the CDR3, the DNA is TGCGCCAGCAGCCAGGGCCTCGGACAGGTGTATGAAAAACTGTTTTTT.